This T cell receptor (beta chain) comes out of a study of blood T cell repertoires in COVID-19. CDR3 size: 13 residues. Germline-derived CDR1 and CDR2 are MNHEY and SVGEGT. Trimming removed 5 bases at V and 6 bases at J, with 10 bases between. As handled by the study authors: Amplified reference gene primers provided the basis for estimating nucleated cell counts. Using immunoSEQ multiplex PCR, the repertoire was profiled, and TCRdb retains in-frame clones only, with some absent. V and J calls and clone size are given by that table; D and trimming were obtained from the DNA. The profile shows about 300,000 clones, 70% to 90% of them singletons.

The receptor was derived from a man aged 65 to 85 with acute or convalescent COVID-19. The sample was peripheral blood. The gene calls are TRBV6-2 or TRBV6-3 and TRBJ2-2; no reliable D call. The DNA for the CDR3 is TGTGCCAGCAGTACTTACCCGTCCGGGGAGCTGTTTTTT. Its protein is CASSTYPSGELFF.